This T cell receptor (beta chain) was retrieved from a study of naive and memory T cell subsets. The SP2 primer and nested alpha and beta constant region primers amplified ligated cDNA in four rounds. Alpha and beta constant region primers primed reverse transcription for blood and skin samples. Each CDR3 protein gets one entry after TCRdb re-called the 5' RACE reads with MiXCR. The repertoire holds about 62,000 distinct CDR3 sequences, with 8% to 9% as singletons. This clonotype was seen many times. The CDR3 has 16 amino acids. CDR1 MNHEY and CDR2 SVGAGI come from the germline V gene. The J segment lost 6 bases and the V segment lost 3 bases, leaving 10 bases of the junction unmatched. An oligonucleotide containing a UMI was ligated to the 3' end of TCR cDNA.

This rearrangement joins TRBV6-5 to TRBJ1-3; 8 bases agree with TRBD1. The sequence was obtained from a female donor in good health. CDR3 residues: CASSYRPRTGKNTIYF. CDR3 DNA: TGTGCCAGCAGTTATCGGCCGAGGACAGGGAAAAACACCATATATTTT.